The clone carrying this T cell receptor (beta chain) is a singleton in its sample. What it binds is not known. This PCR relied on a set of 60 Vbeta primers and 13 Jbeta primers. Clones were read by immunoSEQ multiplex PCR, and TCRdb kept only the in-frame ones, dropping some. The sample lists roughly 70,000 clones; around 82% were seen once. This sample stems from a study of cytomegalovirus exposure and HLA in healthy donors. Whole-study findings and limits: Most CMV-associated TCR beta chains were later found to appear HLA-restricted.

In germline, CDR1 is MGHDK, CDR2 SYGVNS. The CDR3 spans 14 residues. V was trimmed by 6 bases and J by 3 bases, leaving 12 bases between them. The clonotype originates from a man aged 18 to 29 in good health and CMV-seronegative. Source material: PBMCs. The chain uses TRBV25-1 and TRBJ2-1; tentative D call: TRBD2 (6 bases). Written as DNA, the CDR3 is TGTGCCAGCAGGCCCGGGACTTTCTACAATGAGCAGTTCTTC. The encoded protein is CASRPGTFYNEQFF. Drawing the rest from reference TRBV25-1 and TRBJ2-1, the complete variable domain is EADIYQTPRYLVIGTGKKITLECSQTMGHDKMYWYQQDPGMELHLIHYSYGVNSTEKGDLSSESTVSRIRTEHFPLTLESARPSHTSQYLCASRPGTFYNEQFFGPGTRLTVL.